The present entry profiles one T cell receptor beta chain with its context. Measured with immunoSEQ multiplex PCR; TCRdb has only the in-frame clones, and not every one. The sample holds approximately 75,000 clones, around 86% seen once. These data are taken from a study of T cell responses to AZD1222 COVID-19 vaccine. The V gene's germline CDR1 is KGHSH and CDR2 LQKENI. The ends were cut back, 1 base at V and 0 bases at J, with 22 bases in the middle. The CDR3 loop spans 20 amino acids. The sample here was peripheral blood, taken 28 days after the second AZD1222 dose. V usage is TRBV18 and J usage is TRBJ2-1; the D call may be TRBD1 or TRBD2 (6 bases each). This receptor was taken from an adult who received the AZD1222 COVID-19 vaccine. Here the CDR3 reads CASSPRGYRVGSGSYNEQFF. The CDR3 DNA reads TGTGCCAGCTCACCACGAGGGTACAGGGTCGGTAGCGGCTCCTACAATGAGCAGTTCTTC.